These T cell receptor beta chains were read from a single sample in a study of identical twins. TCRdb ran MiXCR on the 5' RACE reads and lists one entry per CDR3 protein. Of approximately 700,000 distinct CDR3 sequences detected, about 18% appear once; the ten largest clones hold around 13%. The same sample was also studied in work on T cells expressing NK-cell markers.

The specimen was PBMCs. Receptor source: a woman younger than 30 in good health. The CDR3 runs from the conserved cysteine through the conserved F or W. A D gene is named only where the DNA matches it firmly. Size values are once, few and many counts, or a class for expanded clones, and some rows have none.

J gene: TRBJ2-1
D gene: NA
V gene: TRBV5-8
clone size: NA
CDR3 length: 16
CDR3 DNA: TGTGCCAGCAGCTTGAGGGGGTCCGTTTCCTACAATGAGCAGTTCTTC
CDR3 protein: CASSLRGSVSYNEQFF

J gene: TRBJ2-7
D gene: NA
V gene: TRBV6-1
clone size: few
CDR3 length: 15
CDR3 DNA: TGTGCCAGCAGCCCCGGCGGGGCGGGGTCCTACGAGCAGTACTTC
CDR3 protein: CASSPGGAGSYEQYF

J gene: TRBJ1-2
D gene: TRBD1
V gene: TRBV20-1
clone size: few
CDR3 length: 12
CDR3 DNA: TGCAGTGCTGGACAGGCGGACTATGGCTACACCTTC
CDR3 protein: CSAGQADYGYTF

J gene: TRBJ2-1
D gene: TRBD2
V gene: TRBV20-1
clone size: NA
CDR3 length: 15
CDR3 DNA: TGCAGTGCTAGAGATACTAGCGGGAGGGTAAATGAGCAGTTCTTC
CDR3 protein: CSARDTSGRVNEQFF

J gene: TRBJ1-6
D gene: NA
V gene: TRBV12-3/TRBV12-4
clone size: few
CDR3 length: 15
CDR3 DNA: TGTGCCAGCAGTTTCAGGGGATTCGGTAATTCACCCCTCCACTTT
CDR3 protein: CASSFRGFGNSPLHF

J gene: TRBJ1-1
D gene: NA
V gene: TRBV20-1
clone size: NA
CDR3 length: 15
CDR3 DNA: TGCAGTGCTAGACCAAACACGGGGGTGAACACTGAAGCTTTCTTT
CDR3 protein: CSARPNTGVNTEAFF

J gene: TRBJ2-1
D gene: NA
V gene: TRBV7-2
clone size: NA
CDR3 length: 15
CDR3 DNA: TGTGCCAGCACCCCGATCGGCAGTGGCTACAATGAGCAGTTCTTC
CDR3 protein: CASTPIGSGYNEQFF

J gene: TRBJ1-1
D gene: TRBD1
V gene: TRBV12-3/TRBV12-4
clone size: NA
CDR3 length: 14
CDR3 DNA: TGTGCCAGCAGTGGACAGGGGCTGAACACTGAAGCTTTCTTT
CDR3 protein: CASSGQGLNTEAFF

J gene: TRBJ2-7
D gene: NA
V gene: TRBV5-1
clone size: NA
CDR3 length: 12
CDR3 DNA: TGCGCCAGCAGCTTGATCGGGGTCGGGCAGTACTTC
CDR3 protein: CASSLIGVGQYF

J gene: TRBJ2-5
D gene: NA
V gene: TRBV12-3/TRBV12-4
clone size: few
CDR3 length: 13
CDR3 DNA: TGTGCCAGCGGTTCCGGGTACCAAGAGACCCAGTACTTC
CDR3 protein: CASGSGYQETQYF

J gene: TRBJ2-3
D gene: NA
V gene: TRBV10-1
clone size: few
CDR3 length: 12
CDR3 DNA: TGCGCCAGCAGTGAGTCGGGGGACTCTTCGTATTTT
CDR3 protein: CASSESGDSSYF

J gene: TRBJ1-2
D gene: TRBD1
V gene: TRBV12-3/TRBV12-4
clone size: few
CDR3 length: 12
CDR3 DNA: TGTGCCAGCAGTTTTACAGGGGCTGACTACACCTTC
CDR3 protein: CASSFTGADYTF

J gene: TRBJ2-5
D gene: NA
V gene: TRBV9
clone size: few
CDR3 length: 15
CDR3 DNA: TGTGCCAGCAGCGTAGATTTCAGGGTCACAGAGACCCAGTACTTC
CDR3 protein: CASSVDFRVTETQYF

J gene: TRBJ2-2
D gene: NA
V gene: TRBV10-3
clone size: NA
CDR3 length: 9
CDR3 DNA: TGTGCCATCACCGGGGAGCTGTTTTTT
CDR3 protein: CAITGELFF

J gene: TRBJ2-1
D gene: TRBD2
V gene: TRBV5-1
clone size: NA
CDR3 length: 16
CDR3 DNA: TGCGCCAGCAGCTTTCTGGGACTAGCGGACTACAATGAGCAGTTCTTC
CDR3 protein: CASSFLGLADYNEQFF

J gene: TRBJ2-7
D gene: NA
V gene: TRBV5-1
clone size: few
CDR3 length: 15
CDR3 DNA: TGCGCCAGCAGCGTCAAGACTACGACGTTATACGAGCAGTACTTC
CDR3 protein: CASSVKTTTLYEQYF

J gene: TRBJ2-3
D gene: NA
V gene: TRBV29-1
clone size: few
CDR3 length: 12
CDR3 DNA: TGCAGCGCAGGGGAGGGGGCAGATACGCAGTATTTT
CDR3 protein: CSAGEGADTQYF

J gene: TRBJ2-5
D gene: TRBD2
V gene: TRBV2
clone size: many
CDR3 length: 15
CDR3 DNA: TGTGCCAGCAGTAAAGCGGGGGGAGGAGGAGAGACCCAGTACTTC
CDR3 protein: CASSKAGGGGETQYF

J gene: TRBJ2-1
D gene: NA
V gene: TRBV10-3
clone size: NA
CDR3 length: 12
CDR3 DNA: TGTGCCATCAGTGGATCCGACAATGAGCAGTTCTTC
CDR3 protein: CAISGSDNEQFF

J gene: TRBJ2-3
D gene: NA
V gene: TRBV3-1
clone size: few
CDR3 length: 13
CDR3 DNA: TGTGCCAGCAGCGACCAGCCCACAGATACGCAGTATTTT
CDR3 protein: CASSDQPTDTQYF

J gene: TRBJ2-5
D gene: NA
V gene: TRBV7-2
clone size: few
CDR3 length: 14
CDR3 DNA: TGTGCCAGCAGCTTAGTAGTCACTCAAGAGACCCAGTACTTC
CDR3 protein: CASSLVVTQETQYF

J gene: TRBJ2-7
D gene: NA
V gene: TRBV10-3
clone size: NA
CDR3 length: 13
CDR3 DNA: TGTGCCATCAGTGCGGATAGAAACTACGAGCAGTACTTC
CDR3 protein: CAISADRNYEQYF

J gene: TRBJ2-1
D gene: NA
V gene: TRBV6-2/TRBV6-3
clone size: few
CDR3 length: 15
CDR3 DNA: TGTGCCAGCAGCGCACGGGTCCCGGGGGAACTAGGGCAGTTCTTC
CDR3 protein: CASSARVPGELGQFF

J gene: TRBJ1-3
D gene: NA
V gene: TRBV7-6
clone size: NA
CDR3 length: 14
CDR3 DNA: TGTGCCAGCAGCTTAGGACAGGTGGGGAACACCATATATTTT
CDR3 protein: CASSLGQVGNTIYF

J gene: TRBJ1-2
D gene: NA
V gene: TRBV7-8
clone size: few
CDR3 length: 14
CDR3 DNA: TGTGCCAGCAGCCAGGGGAGCGGGGACTATGGCTACACCTTC
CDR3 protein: CASSQGSGDYGYTF

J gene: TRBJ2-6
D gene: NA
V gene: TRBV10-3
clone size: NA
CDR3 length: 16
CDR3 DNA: TGTGCCATCAACGCGGAAGAGAGCTCTGGGGCCAACGTCCTGACTTTC
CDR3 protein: CAINAEESSGANVLTF

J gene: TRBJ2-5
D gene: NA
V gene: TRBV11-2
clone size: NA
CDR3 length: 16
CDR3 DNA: TGTGCCAGCAGCTCGGCGGGACACCCTGGGGGAGAGACCCAGTACTTC
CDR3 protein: CASSSAGHPGGETQYF

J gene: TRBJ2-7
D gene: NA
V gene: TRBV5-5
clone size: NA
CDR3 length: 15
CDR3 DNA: TGTGCCAGCAGCTTGGCCGTCTCAGGGGCCTACGAGCAGTACTTC
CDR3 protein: CASSLAVSGAYEQYF

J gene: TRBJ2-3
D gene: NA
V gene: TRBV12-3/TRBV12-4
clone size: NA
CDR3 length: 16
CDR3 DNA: TGTGCCAGCAGTTACAAGGGACTCCCTTACACAGATACGCAGTATTTT
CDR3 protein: CASSYKGLPYTDTQYF

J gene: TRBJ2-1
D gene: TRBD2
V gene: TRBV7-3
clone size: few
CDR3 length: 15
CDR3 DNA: TGTGCCAGCAGCCCGTTTCTCGCGGGGGGCAATGAGCAGTTCTTC
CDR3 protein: CASSPFLAGGNEQFF

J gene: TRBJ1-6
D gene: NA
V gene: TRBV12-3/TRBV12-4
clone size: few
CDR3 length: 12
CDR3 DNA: TGTGCCAGCAGAGAATATAATTCACCCCTCCACTTT
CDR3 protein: CASREYNSPLHF

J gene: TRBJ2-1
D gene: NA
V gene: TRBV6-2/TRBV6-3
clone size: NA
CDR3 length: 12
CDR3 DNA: TGTGCCAGCAGTTACTCGGGTAAGGAGCAGTTCTTC
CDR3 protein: CASSYSGKEQFF

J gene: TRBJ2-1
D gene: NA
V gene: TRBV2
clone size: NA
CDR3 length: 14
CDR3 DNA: TGTGCCAGCAGTGAAACGTGGGTCTACAATGAGCAGTTCTTC
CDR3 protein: CASSETWVYNEQFF

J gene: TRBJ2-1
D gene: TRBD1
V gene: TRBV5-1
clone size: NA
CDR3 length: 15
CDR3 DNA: TGCGCCAGCAGCGGGGGACAGGGAATGGGTAATGAGCAGTTCTTC
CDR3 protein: CASSGGQGMGNEQFF

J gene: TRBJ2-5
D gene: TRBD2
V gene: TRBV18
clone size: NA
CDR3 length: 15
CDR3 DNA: TGTGCCAGCTCAGGGACTAGCGGGAGCCCGGAGACCCAGTACTTC
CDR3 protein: CASSGTSGSPETQYF

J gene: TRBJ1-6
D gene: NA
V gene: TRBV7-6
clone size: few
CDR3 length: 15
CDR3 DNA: TGTGCCAGCAGCTTATCGGGGCCAGCAAATTCACCCCTCCACTTT
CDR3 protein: CASSLSGPANSPLHF

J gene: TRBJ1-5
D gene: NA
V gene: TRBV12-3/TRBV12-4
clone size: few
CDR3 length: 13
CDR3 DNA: TGTGCCAGCAGTTTTCGGAGGGCGCAGCCCCAGCATTTT
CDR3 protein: CASSFRRAQPQHF

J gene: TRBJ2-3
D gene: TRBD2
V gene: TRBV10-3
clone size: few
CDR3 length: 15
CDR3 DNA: TGTGCCATCAGGAATAGCGGGGGCCGCACAGATACGCAGTATTTT
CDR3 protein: CAIRNSGGRTDTQYF

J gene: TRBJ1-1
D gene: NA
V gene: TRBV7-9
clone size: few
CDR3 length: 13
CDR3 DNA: TGTGCCAGCAGCTTAGGGCAGTATGCCGGTGCTTTCTTT
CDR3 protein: CASSLGQYAGAFF

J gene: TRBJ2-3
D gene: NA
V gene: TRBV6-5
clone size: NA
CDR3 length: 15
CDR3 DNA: TGTGCCAGCAGTTACTCGACCCACAGCACAGATACGCAGTATTTT
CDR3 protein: CASSYSTHSTDTQYF

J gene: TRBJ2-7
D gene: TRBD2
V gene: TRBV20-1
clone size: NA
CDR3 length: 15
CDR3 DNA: TGCAGTGCCACTGCCCTCTCGCGGGGGGGATACGAGCAGTACTTC
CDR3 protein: CSATALSRGGYEQYF

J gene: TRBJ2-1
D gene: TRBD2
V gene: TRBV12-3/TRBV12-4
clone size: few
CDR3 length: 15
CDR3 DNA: TGTGCCAGCACCACTAGCGGGGGCACCTACAATGAGCAGTTCTTC
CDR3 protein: CASTTSGGTYNEQFF

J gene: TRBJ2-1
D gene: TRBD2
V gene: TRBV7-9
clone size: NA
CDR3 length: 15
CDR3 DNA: TGTGCCAGCAGCTGGCCGGGAGGGCCTTACAATGAGCAGTTCTTC
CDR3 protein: CASSWPGGPYNEQFF

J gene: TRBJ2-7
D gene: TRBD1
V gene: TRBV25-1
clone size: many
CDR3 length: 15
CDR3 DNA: TGTGCCAGCAGTGGGGCCAACAGGGGCTCCTACGAGCAGTACTTC
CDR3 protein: CASSGANRGSYEQYF

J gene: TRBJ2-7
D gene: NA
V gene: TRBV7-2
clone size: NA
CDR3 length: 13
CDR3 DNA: TGTGCCAGCAGTTCTTTGGGGGGATACGAGCAGTACTTC
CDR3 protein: CASSSLGGYEQYF

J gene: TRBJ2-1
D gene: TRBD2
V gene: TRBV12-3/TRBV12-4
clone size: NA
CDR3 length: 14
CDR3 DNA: TGTGCCAGCAGGGATAGCGGGGGAAGGAATGAGCAGTTCTTC
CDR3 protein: CASRDSGGRNEQFF

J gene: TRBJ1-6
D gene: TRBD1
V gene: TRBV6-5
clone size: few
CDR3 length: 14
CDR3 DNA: TGTGCCAGCAGTTACGACAGGGGAGGTTCACCCCTCCACTTT
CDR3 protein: CASSYDRGGSPLHF